What follows are 22 T cell receptor beta chains derived from one specimen sequenced in a study of blood T cell repertoires in COVID-19. The assay was immunoSEQ multiplex PCR, and TCRdb's table has in-frame clones only and misses some. The data hold 250,000 to 300,000 clones, with approximately 86% observed a single time. Input material: peripheral blood. Every receptor here comes from a woman aged 45-60 years who had recovered from COVID-19.

This clone appeared a few times. The chain joins TRBV19 to TRBJ2-7; 7 positions agree with TRBD1. The V segment lost 6 bases and the J segment 0 bases; nucleotides outside the gene matches: 2. In germline, CDR1 is LNHDA, CDR2 SQIVND (reference sequence). The CDR3 is 13 amino acids. The CDR3, as DNA: TGTGCCAGTAGACCAGGGGGCTCCTACGAGCAGTACTTC. The encoded protein is CASRPGGSYEQYF.

The chain couples TRBV4-1 to TRBJ1-4, with 7 bases lining up with TRBD1. Per the germline V gene, CDR1 is MGHRA and CDR2 is YSYEKL. V dropped 6 bases and J dropped 6; count of bases not matched to a gene: 10. The CDR3 is 15 amino acids. The chain's CDR3 is CASSRPGQSDEKLFF. The CDR3 coding sequence is TGCGCCAGCAGTCGTCCGGGACAGTCCGATGAAAAACTGTTTTTT.

This chain joins TRBV19 and TRBJ2-1, with D maybe TRBD2 (6 bases). The CDR3 loop spans 17 amino acids. From germline, CDR1 is LNHDA and CDR2 SQIVND (reference sequence). The V end lost 2 bases, the J end lost 0 bases, and 14 bases lay between the germline ends. CDR3 sequence: CASSIYLGGSSYNEQFF. CDR3 in DNA: TGTGCCAGTAGTATATACCTTGGGGGGAGCTCCTACAATGAGCAGTTCTTC. Drawing the rest from reference TRBV19 and TRBJ2-1, the complete variable domain is DGGITQSPKYLFRKEGQNVTLSCEQNLNHDAMYWYRQDPGQGLRLIYYSQIVNDFQKGDIAEGYSVSREKKESFPLTVTSAQKNPTAFYLCASSIYLGGSSYNEQFFGPGTRLTVL.

This chain's CDR3 is CASSPLSFSGETEQYF. DNA of the CDR3: TGTGCCAGCAGCCCCCTTAGTTTTAGCGGGGAGACCGAGCAGTACTTC. The chain joins TRBV28 to TRBJ2-7, with 8 bases identical to TRBD2. J lost 6 bases, V lost 6 bases, and 16 bases had no gene match. The length of the CDR3 is 16 residues. Germline-derived CDR1 and CDR2 are MDHEN and SYDVKM.

V is TRBV7-2 and J is TRBJ2-5, with TRBD2 matching over 13 bases. This CDR3 has 17 amino acids. Germline values: CDR1 SGHTA, CDR2 FQGNSA. The V gene end was trimmed by 2 bases and the J gene end by 5 bases; junction bases not matched to a gene: 8. CDR3 sequence: CASSLRLAGGGGETQYF. The CDR3 nucleotides read TGTGCCAGCAGCTTACGACTAGCGGGAGGTGGAGGGGAGACCCAGTACTTC.

The rearrangement joins TRBV5-1 to TRBJ2-5; TRBD2 agrees at 11 bases. The CDR3 has 15 amino acids. Germline loops: CDR1 SGHRS, CDR2 YFSETQ. Germline trimming cut 3 bases from V and 5 bases from J; bases unmatched to any gene: 6. The CDR3 is CASSSSSGGRETQYF. The CDR3 nucleotides read TGCGCCAGCAGCTCCTCTAGCGGGGGGAGGGAGACCCAGTACTTC.

This chain uses TRBV19 with TRBJ2-7; tentatively, D is TRBD2 (8 bases). CDR1 and CDR2 from the germline V gene are LNHDA and SQIVND (reference sequence). CDR3 length equals 15 residues. Trimming removed 3 bases at V and 5 bases at J, with 17 bases between. DNA for the CDR3: TGTGCCAGTAGTATTCACGGGAGGGGGCTGAACGAGCAGTACTTC. Encoded protein: CASSIHGRGLNEQYF.

This clone was recorded only once. The gene calls are TRBV5-1 and TRBJ1-1, with D possibly TRBD1 on 6 matching bases. Germline V gives CDR1 SGHRS, CDR2 YFSETQ. The V end was cut by 5 bases, the J end by 3 bases, with 20 bases between. CDR3 length: 16 residues. CDR3 DNA: TGCGCCAGCAGGCTTCTCGGGGGGGCGCGGGACACTGAAGCTTTCTTT. As protein: CASRLLGGARDTEAFF.

The chain employs TRBV6-6 and TRBJ1-2, with 7 bases matching TRBD1. J gave up 8 bases and V 7 bases, and 10 bases lay outside the gene matches. This CDR3 contains 13 residues. Germline CDR1 is MNHNY and CDR2 is SVGAGI (reference sequence). The CDR3 reads CASNPGGFEGYTF. The CDR3 region has the DNA TGTGCCAGCAATCCAGGGGGGTTTGAAGGCTACACCTTC.

This chain joins TRBV12-5 and TRBJ1-1, with 7 bases matching TRBD1. CDR1 and CDR2 (germline): LGHNT, FRNRAP. V was clipped by 3 bases and J by 5 bases; unmatched bases: 9. CDR3 length equals 15 residues. CDR3 amino acids: CASGFPNNRGTEAFF. CDR3 bases: TGTGCTAGTGGTTTTCCCAATAACAGGGGTACTGAAGCTTTCTTT.

The chain couples TRBV6-2 or TRBV6-3 to TRBJ2-7, with 8 bases identical to TRBD1. CDR1 is MNHEY and CDR2 is SVGEGT in the germline V gene. This CDR3 region has 16 residues. With 2 bases clipped from V and 3 bases from J, the junction kept 9 bases outside the gene matches. The CDR3 spells CASSYPRQGSNYEQYF. DNA for the CDR3: TGTGCCAGCAGTTACCCCAGACAGGGGAGTAACTACGAGCAGTACTTC.

This chain uses TRBV10-3 with TRBJ2-4; 8 bases agree with TRBD2. With 6 bases clipped from V and 6 bases from J, the junction kept 13 bases outside the gene matches. Per the germline V gene, CDR1 is ENHRY and CDR2 is SYGVKD. This CDR3 contains 16 residues. CDR3 nucleotides: TGTGCCATCAGCCCGCAACCGGGAGGGCCAGGAAACATTCAGTACTTC. As protein: CAISPQPGGPGNIQYF.

This clone showed up just a few times. The rearrangement links TRBV28 to TRBJ2-2; possibly TRBD2 for D (6 bases). The germline V gene encodes CDR1 MDHEN and CDR2 SYDVKM. V lost 6 bases to trimming and J lost 0 bases, with 11 bases between them. This CDR3 is 15 amino acids long. CDR3 in DNA: TGTGCCAGCAGCCGGGCGGGATCGAACACCGGGGAGCTGTTTTTT. This translates into CASSRAGSNTGELFF.

This rearrangement joins TRBV6-4 to TRBJ2-2; D uncertain. The CDR3 consists of 15 residues. V was clipped by 2 bases and J by 0 bases, with 7 bases between them. Looked up from germline, CDR1 is MRHNA and CDR2 is SNTAGT. CDR3 sequence (DNA): TGTGCCAGCAGTGACGACACAGCGAACACCGGGGAGCTGTTTTTT. This translates into CASSDDTANTGELFF.

This clone occurred once. V usage is TRBV19 and J usage is TRBJ1-2, with D tentatively TRBD1 (5 bases). V was cut by 10 bases and J by 13 bases, with 25 bases left in between. Germline V gene sequence: CDR1 LNHDA, CDR2 SQIVND (reference sequence). The CDR3 is made up of 13 amino acids. The CDR3 loop is CATMAGPGVPSTF. For the CDR3, the DNA is TGTGCCACTATGGCAGGCCCGGGGGTTCCTAGCACCTTC.

The J gene is TRBJ1-5, the V gene TRBV4-1; D gene ambiguous. The ends were cut back, 1 base at V and 6 bases at J, with 13 bases in the middle. Looked up from germline, CDR1 is MGHRA and CDR2 is YSYEKL. The CDR3 has 15 residues. CDR3 sequence reads: CASSQVHSGGQPQHF. In DNA form, the CDR3 reads TGCGCCAGCAGCCAAGTTCACTCGGGAGGTCAGCCCCAGCATTTT.

This clone was observed a single time. The chain couples TRBV27 to TRBJ2-3; 9 bases fit TRBD2. Germline CDR1 reads MNHEY; CDR2 reads SMNVEV (reference sequence). The junction had 5 bases not matched to a gene; V was cut back by 6 bases and J by 1 base. This CDR3 has 15 residues. The CDR3 spells CASRRASGGTDTQYF. The CDR3, as DNA: TGTGCCAGCAGGCGGGCTAGCGGGGGCACAGATACGCAGTATTTT.

This chain connects TRBV4-3 to TRBJ2-3; the D is unclear. V dropped 2 bases and J dropped 5 bases, with 17 bases sitting between them. Germline V gene data show CDR1 as LGHNA and CDR2 as YSLEER. The CDR3 length is 16 residues. CDR3 coding DNA: TGCGCCAGCAGCCAACGTCCCCTATCCGATAAAGATACGCAGTATTTT. Residues: CASSQRPLSDKDTQYF.

The V call is TRBV30, the J call TRBJ1-1; no reliable D call. Germline V gene lookup returns CDR1 GTSNPN and CDR2 SVGIG (reference sequence). This CDR3 region has 12 residues. Trimming took 1 base from V and 0 from J, leaving 3 bases between them. The CDR3 coding sequence is TGTGCCTGGAGTGCAGTGAACACTGAAGCTTTCTTT. Translating it yields CAWSAVNTEAFF.

The chain joins TRBV7-2 to TRBJ2-6; the D is unclear. The germline V gene encodes CDR1 SGHTA and CDR2 FQGNSA. Deletions cut 3 bases from V and 0 bases from J, with 6 bases between. The CDR3 has 15 amino acids. CDR3 nucleotide sequence: TGTGCCAGCAGCTTCCAGAACTCTGGGGCCAACGTCCTGACTTTC. Translation gives CASSFQNSGANVLTF.

The rearrangement uses TRBV4-2 and TRBJ1-1; D is unresolved. CDR1 and CDR2 (germline): LGHNA, YNFKEQ. The CDR3 extends over 14 amino acids. Trimming pared 0 bases from V and 1 base from J, leaving 6 bases between. CDR3 sequence (DNA): TGTGCCAGCAGCCAAGATTGGGCGAACACTGAAGCTTTCTTT. This codes for CASSQDWANTEAFF.

This clone was observed a handful of times. The rearrangement links TRBV3-1 (or the pseudogene TRBV3-2) to TRBJ2-7, with 11 nucleotides matching TRBD1. Looked up from germline, CDR1 is LGHDT and CDR2 is YNNKEL (reference sequence). The V gene end was trimmed by 6 bases and the J gene end by 0 bases; junction bases not matched to a gene: 16. The CDR3 contains 19 residues. CDR3 sequence reads: CASRGRDRGTRRSSYEQYF. The CDR3 DNA reads TGTGCCAGCAGGGGGAGGGACAGGGGGACTCGTAGGAGCTCCTACGAGCAGTACTTC.